This TCR beta chain was found in a study of T-cell reconstitution after alpha-beta-depleted transplantation in children. In its sample, this clonotype was seen a few times. Using unique molecular identifiers, the investigators prepared the TCRbeta library. TCRdb ran MiXCR on the PCR reads and lists one entry per CDR3 protein. The table lists 500,000 or so distinct CDR3 sequences, around a third of them singletons, with more than 2% in the top ten. Germline loops: CDR1 LGHNA, CDR2 YSLEER. The CDR3 length is 13 residues. Trimming pared 3 bases from V and 6 bases from J, leaving 8 bases between. The sequence was obtained from a human donor who donated a stem cell graft to a child with aplastic anemia. The chain uses TRBV4-3 and TRBJ2-2, with D perhaps TRBD2 (5 bases). The sample consisted of PBMCs from the stem cell graft donor, taken from the stem cell graft. The CDR3 DNA sequence: TGCGCCAGCAGCCAGGCGGGTCCCGGGGAGCTGTTTTTT. It specifies CASSQAGPGELFF.